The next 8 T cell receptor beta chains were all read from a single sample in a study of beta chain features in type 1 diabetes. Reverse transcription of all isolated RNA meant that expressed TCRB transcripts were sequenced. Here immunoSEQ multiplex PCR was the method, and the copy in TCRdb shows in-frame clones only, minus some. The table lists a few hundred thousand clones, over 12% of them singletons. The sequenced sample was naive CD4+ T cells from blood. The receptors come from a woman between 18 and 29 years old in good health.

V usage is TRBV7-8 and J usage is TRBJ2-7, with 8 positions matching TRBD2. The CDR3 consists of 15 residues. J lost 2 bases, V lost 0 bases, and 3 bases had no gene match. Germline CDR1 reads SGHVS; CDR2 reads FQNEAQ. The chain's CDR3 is CASSLALAGPYEQYF. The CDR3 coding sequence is TGTGCCAGCAGCTTAGCGCTAGCGGGCCCCTACGAGCAGTACTTC.

The CDR3 coding sequence is TGTGCCAGCAGTCCGCAGACAGAGCGCCAGTACTTC. As protein: CASSPQTERQYF. The gene calls are TRBV28 and TRBJ2-7, with a tentative D call TRBD1 (5 bases). The CDR3 loop spans 12 amino acids. Germline CDR1 MDHEN, CDR2 SYDVKM. V lost 5 bases to trimming and J lost 10 bases, with 15 bases between them.

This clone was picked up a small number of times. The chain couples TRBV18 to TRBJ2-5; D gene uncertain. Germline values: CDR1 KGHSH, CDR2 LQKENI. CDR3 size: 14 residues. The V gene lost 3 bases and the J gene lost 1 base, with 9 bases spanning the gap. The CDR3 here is CASSPRHVQETQYF. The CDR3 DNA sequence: TGTGCCAGCTCACCCAGACACGTCCAAGAGACCCAGTACTTC.

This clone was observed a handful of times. The CDR3 is CASSLEGGRGETQYF. CDR3 nucleotide sequence: TGTGCCAGCAGCTTAGAGGGGGGGCGCGGAGAGACCCAGTACTTC. The chain links TRBV7-2 to TRBJ2-5; D may be TRBD2 (7 bases). V was clipped by 1 base and J by 4 bases, with 13 bases between them. Germline V gives CDR1 SGHTA, CDR2 FQGNSA. This CDR3 has 15 residues.

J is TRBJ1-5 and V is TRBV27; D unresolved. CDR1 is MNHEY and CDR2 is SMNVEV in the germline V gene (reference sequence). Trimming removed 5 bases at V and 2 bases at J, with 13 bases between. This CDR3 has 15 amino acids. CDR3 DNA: TGTGCCAGCAGTAAGGAGGGAAGGGGCAATCAGCCCCAGCATTTT. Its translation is CASSKEGRGNQPQHF.

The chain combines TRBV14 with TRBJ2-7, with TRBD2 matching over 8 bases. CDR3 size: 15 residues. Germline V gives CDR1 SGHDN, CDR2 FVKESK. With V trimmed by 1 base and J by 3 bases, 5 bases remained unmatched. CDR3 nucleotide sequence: TGTGCCAGCAGCCAAGCGGGGACTAGAAACTACGAGCAGTACTTC. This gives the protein CASSQAGTRNYEQYF.

For the CDR3, the DNA is TGTGCCTGTACAGGGAGCTGGGGGTATGGCTACACCTTC. It encodes CACTGSWGYGYTF. This chain joins TRBV30 and TRBJ1-2; D perhaps matches TRBD1 (6 bases). Germline V gene lookup returns CDR1 GTSNPN and CDR2 SVGIG (reference sequence). The ends were cut back, 6 bases at V and 5 bases at J, with 16 bases in the middle. This CDR3 is built from 13 residues.

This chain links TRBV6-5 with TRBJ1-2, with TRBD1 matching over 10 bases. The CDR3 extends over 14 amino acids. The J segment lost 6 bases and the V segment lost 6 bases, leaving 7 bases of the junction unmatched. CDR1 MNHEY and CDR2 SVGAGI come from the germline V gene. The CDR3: CASRNGDRGHGYTF. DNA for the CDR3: TGTGCCAGCAGGAACGGAGACAGGGGGCATGGCTACACCTTC.